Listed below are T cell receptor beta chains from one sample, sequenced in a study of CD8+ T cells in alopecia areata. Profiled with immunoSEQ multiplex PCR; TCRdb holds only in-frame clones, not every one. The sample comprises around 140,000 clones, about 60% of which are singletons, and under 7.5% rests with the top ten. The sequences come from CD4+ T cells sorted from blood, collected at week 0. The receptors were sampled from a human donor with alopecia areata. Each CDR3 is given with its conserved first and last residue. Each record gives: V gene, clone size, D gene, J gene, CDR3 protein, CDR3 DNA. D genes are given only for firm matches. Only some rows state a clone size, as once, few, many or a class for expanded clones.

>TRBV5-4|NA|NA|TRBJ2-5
CASRPWAGQETQYF
TGTGCCAGCAGGCCATGGGCGGGCCAAGAGACCCAGTACTTC
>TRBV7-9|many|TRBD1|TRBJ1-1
CASSYGTGREGTEAFF
TGTGCCAGCAGCTACGGGACAGGGAGAGAGGGGACTGAAGCTTTCTTT
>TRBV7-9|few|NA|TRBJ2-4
CASTRLDGNIQYF
TGTGCCAGCACCAGACTAGATGGAAACATTCAGTACTTC
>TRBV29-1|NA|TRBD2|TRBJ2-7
CSVRFGGTMTYEQYF
TGCAGCGTCCGGTTTGGGGGGACTATGACCTACGAGCAGTACTTC
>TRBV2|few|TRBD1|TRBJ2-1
CASSDRTGRNEQFF
TGTGCCAGCAGTGACAGGACAGGGAGAAATGAGCAGTTCTTC
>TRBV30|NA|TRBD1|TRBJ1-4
CACSGQAREKLFF
TGTGCCTGTTCGGGACAGGCCCGAGAAAAACTGTTTTTT
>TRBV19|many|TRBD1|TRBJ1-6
CASSLTGITYNSPLHF
TGTGCCAGTAGCCTGACAGGGATCACCTATAATTCACCCCTCCACTTT
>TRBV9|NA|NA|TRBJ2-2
CASSVGATGLTGELFF
TGTGCCAGCAGCGTAGGAGCTACAGGGCTGACCGGGGAGCTGTTTTTT
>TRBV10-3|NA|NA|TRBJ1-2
CAISAIGDGYTF
TGTGCCATCAGTGCGATCGGGGATGGCTACACCTTC
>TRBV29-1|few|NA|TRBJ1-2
CSVDSGGAAIVHYTF
TGCAGCGTTGATAGTGGAGGGGCAGCAATAGTCCACTACACCTTC
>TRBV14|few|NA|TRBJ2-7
CASSQGFGQYF
TGTGCCAGCAGCCAGGGATTCGGGCAGTACTTC
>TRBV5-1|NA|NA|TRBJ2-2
CASSFLEGAGELFF
TGCGCCAGCAGCTTTTTGGAAGGCGCCGGGGAGCTGTTTTTT
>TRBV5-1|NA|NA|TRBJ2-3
CASSGEVVTDTQYF
TGCGCCAGCAGCGGGGAAGTCGTCACAGATACGCAGTATTTT
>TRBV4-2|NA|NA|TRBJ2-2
CASSQTINGNTGELFF
TGTGCCAGCAGCCAGACTATTAACGGGAACACCGGGGAGCTGTTTTTT
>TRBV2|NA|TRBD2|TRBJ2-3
CASLLAGGLDTQYF
TGTGCCAGCTTACTAGCGGGGGGTCTAGATACGCAGTATTTT
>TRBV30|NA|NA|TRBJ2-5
CAWGLLQETQYF
TGTGCCTGGGGACTTCTCCAAGAGACCCAGTACTTC
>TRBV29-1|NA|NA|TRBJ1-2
CSVFDGNYGYTF
TGCAGCGTTTTTGACGGGAACTATGGCTACACCTTC
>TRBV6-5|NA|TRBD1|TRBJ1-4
CASRDRGREKLFF
TGTGCCAGCAGAGACAGGGGGCGTGAAAAACTGTTTTTT
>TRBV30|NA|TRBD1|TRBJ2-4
CACSQGASKNIQYF
TGTGCCTGTTCACAGGGGGCCTCCAAAAACATTCAGTACTTC
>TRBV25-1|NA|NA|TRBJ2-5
CASSVAGRLGRETQYF
TGTGCCAGCAGTGTAGCCGGCAGGCTGGGTCGGGAGACCCAGTACTTC
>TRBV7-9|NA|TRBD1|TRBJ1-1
CASSLGDREAFF
TGTGCCAGCAGCTTAGGGGACAGGGAAGCTTTCTTT
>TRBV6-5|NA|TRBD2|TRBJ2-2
CASSSGGAATGELFF
TGTGCCAGCAGTTCGGGGGGGGCAGCCACCGGGGAGCTGTTTTTT
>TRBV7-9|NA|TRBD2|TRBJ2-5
CASSSRGLEGLPQETQYF
TGTGCCAGCAGCTCAAGGGGCCTGGAGGGACTACCCCAAGAGACCCAGTACTTC
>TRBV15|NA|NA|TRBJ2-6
CATTESGGRRRAGSGANVLTF
TGTGCCACCACCGAGAGTGGTGGACGGCGACGAGCCGGCTCTGGGGCCAACGTCCTGACTTTC
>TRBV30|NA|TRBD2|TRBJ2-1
CARGGLAGFEQFF
TGTGCCCGAGGGGGACTAGCGGGGTTTGAGCAGTTCTTC
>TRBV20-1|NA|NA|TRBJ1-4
CSAPSDGKLFF
TGCAGTGCTCCTTCGGATGGAAAACTGTTTTTT
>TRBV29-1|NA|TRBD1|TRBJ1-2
CSVIQGNYGYTF
TGCAGCGTTATACAGGGGAACTATGGCTACACCTTC
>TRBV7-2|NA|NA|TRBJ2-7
CASSLTSYEQYF
TGTGCCAGCAGCTTAACGTCCTACGAGCAGTACTTC
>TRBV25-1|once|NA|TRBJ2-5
CASSDPGAGIETQYF
TGTGCCAGCAGTGACCCAGGGGCGGGAATCGAGACCCAGTACTTC
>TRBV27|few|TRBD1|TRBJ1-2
CASGLTGPYGYTF
TGTGCCAGCGGGTTGACAGGGCCCTATGGCTACACCTTC
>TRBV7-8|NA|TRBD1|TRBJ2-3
CASSLGQGRITDTQYF
TGTGCCAGCAGCTTAGGACAGGGGCGGATCACAGATACGCAGTATTTT
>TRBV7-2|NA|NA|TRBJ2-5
CASSLATGGNQETQYF
TGTGCCAGCAGCTTAGCGACAGGAGGGAACCAAGAGACCCAGTACTTC
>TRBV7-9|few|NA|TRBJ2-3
CASSSPPAPTDTQYF
TGTGCCAGCAGCTCCCCCCCGGCGCCAACAGATACGCAGTATTTT
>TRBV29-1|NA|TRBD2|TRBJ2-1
CSVEASGDEQFF
TGCAGCGTTGAGGCTAGCGGCGATGAGCAGTTCTTC
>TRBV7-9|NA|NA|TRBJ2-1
CASSFDSRGQFF
TGTGCCAGCAGCTTTGACAGCCGGGGGCAGTTCTTC
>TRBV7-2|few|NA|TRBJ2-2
CASSLRFGNTGELFF
TGTGCCAGCAGCTTAAGATTCGGTAACACCGGGGAGCTGTTTTTT
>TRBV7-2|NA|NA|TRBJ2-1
CASSLDGTSRVNEQFF
TGTGCCAGCAGCTTAGATGGGACCTCCAGGGTCAATGAGCAGTTCTTC
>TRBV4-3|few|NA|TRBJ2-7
CASSAGYEQYF
TGCGCCAGCAGCGCAGGGTACGAGCAGTACTTC
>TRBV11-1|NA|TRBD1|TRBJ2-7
CASSHDRGPYEQYF
TGTGCCAGCAGCCATGACAGGGGACCCTACGAGCAGTACTTC
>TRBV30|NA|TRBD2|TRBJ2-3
CAWSGGITDTQYF
TGTGCCTGGAGCGGGGGGATCACAGATACGCAGTATTTT
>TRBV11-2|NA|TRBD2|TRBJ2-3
CASSSGAKDTQYF
TGTGCCAGCAGTAGCGGGGCCAAAGATACGCAGTATTTT
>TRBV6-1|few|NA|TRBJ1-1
CASSGQTRVNTEAFF
TGTGCCAGCAGTGGGCAGACACGAGTGAACACTGAAGCTTTCTTT
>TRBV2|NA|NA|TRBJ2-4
CASKGDSRSAKNIQYF
TGTGCCAGCAAGGGGGATAGCAGGAGTGCCAAAAACATTCAGTACTTC
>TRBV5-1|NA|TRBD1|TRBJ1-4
CASGYRGTDEKLFF
TGCGCCAGCGGATACAGGGGGACGGATGAAAAACTGTTTTTT
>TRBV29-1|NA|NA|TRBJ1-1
CSVVGGGNTEAFF
TGCAGCGTTGTCGGAGGAGGGAACACTGAAGCTTTCTTT
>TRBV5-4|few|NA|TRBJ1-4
CASSLEQGSLEKLFF
TGTGCCAGCAGCTTGGAGCAGGGAAGCCTGGAAAAACTGTTTTTT
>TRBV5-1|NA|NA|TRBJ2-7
CASSGSYYEQYF
TGCGCCAGCAGCGGCAGTTACTACGAGCAGTACTTC
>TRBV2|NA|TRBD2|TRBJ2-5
CASSVERGVRETQYF
TGTGCCAGCAGTGTTGAGCGGGGGGTTCGGGAGACCCAGTACTTC
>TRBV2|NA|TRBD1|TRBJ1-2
CASSEGQGGPYGYTF
TGTGCCAGCAGTGAAGGGCAGGGGGGTCCTTATGGCTACACCTTC
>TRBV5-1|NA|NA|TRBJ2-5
CASSDQEETQYF
TGCGCCAGCAGTGACCAGGAAGAGACCCAGTACTTC
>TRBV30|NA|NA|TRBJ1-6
CAWSVNNSPLHF
TGTGCCTGGAGTGTAAACAATTCACCCCTCCACTTT